A single sample is the source of the 12 T cell receptor beta chains below, sequenced in a study of cytotoxic CD8 clonotypes in ibrutinib-treated CLL. Libraries were prepared by immunoSEQ multiplex PCR; TCRdb keeps only in-frame clonotypes and omits some of them. The data contain fewer than 25,000 clones, approximately 80% of them seen just once; the ten biggest clones take up under 9.5%. The sequencing here drew on PBMCs, taken before ibrutinib treatment. These TCRs come from a human donor with chronic lymphocytic leukemia.

The rearrangement joins TRBV21-1 to TRBJ2-3; TRBD1, the table's D call, lacks a check against the DNA. TRBV21-1 is reported as a pseudogene. The CDR3 is made up of 15 amino acids. The DNA for the CDR3 is TGTGCCAGCAGCAAAGAGGGGCACTCCGCAGATACGCAGTATTTT. Its protein product is CASSKEGHSADTQYF.

The chain joins TRBV7-9 to TRBJ1-2; D remains ambiguous. Germline-derived CDR1 and CDR2 are SEHNR and FQNEAQ (reference sequence). V gave up 1 base and J gave up 3 bases, with 12 bases separating them. The CDR3 runs 15 residues. The DNA of the CDR3 is TGTGCCAGCAGCTTAGAGGAAGGACTTTACTATGGCTACACCTTC. This codes for CASSLEEGLYYGYTF.

This clone occurred a few times. The rearrangement uses TRBV30 and TRBJ2-1, with 11 bases identical to TRBD2. The CDR3 extends over 19 amino acids. The junction had 22 bases not matched to a gene; V was cut back by 5 bases and J by 7 bases. Germline V gene data show CDR1 as GTSNPN and CDR2 as SVGIG (reference sequence). Here the CDR3 DNA reads TGTGCCTGGGTATCCTCAGGTCGCCTTAGCGGGAGGGCCATGAATGAGCAGTTCTTC. It is translated as CAWVSSGRLSGRAMNEQFF.

This sequence joins TRBV18 and TRBJ1-2, with D perhaps TRBD1 (6 bases). The CDR3 consists of 15 residues. Deletions cut 1 base from V and 7 bases from J, with 16 bases between. Germline V gene sequence: CDR1 KGHSH, CDR2 LQKENI. The CDR3 is CASSPLAGEIGGYTF. CDR3 in DNA: TGTGCCAGCTCACCACTGGCAGGGGAGATAGGTGGCTACACCTTC.

The J gene is TRBJ1-3, the V gene TRBV7-3, with TRBD1 as a possible D gene (6 bases). The V gene's germline CDR1 is SGHTA and CDR2 FQGTGA. The V end lost 2 bases, the J end lost 3 bases, and 14 bases lay between the germline ends. CDR3 size: 16 residues. CDR3 sequence: CASSLVAPGVGNTIYF. As DNA, the CDR3 is TGTGCCAGCAGCTTAGTAGCTCCAGGGGTTGGAAACACCATATATTTT. Complete variable domain (other parts from reference TRBV7-3 and TRBJ1-3): GAGVSQTPSNKVTEKGKYVELRCDPISGHTALYWYRQSLGQGPEFLIYFQGTGAADDSGLPNDRFFAVRPEGSVSTLKIQRTERGDSAVYLCASSLVAPGVGNTIYFGEGSWLTVV.

The rearrangement links TRBV7-2 to TRBJ2-7; no clear D gene. Germline assignment: CDR1 SGHTA and CDR2 FQGNSA. There are 14 residues in the CDR3. Trimming removed 5 bases from V and 2 bases from J, with 13 bases in between. This chain's CDR3 is CASSVDPGPYEQYF. The CDR3 bases are TGTGCCAGCAGCGTAGACCCTGGCCCCTACGAGCAGTACTTC. The full variable domain, its missing parts supplied by reference TRBV7-2 and TRBJ2-7, is GAGVSQSPSNKVTEKGKDVELRCDPISGHTALYWYRQSLGQGLEFLIYFQGNSAPDKSGLPSDRFSAERTGGSVSTLTIQRTQQEDSAVYLCASSVDPGPYEQYFGPGTRLTVT.

This sequence joins TRBV23-1 and TRBJ2-7; tentatively, D is TRBD1 (8 bases). TRBV23-1 is an ORF; its function is uncertain. The CDR3 is made up of 18 amino acids. Trimming cost V 2 bases and J 1 base, with 21 bases left between them. Here the CDR3 reads CASSQRTGPGLVSYEQYF. The DNA of the CDR3 is TGCGCCAGCAGTCAACGGACAGGGCCTGGACTAGTTTCCTACGAGCAGTACTTC.

The chain uses TRBV7-2 and TRBJ2-6; TRBD1 is a possible D gene (5 bases). CDR3 length: 14 amino acids. Trimming took off 8 bases at V and 4 bases at J, with 12 bases between the two ends. Germline-derived CDR1 and CDR2 are SGHTA and FQGNSA. The CDR3 loop is CASLGRAGANVLTF. CDR3 in DNA: TGTGCCAGCTTGGGCAGGGCAGGGGCCAACGTCCTGACTTTC.

The genes are TRBV19 and TRBJ2-2, with TRBD2 matching over 8 bases. Germline V gene sequence: CDR1 LNHDA, CDR2 SQIVND (reference sequence). J gave up 7 bases and V 5 bases, and 9 bases lay outside the gene matches. The CDR3 is made up of 15 amino acids. CDR3 coding DNA: TGTGCCAGTAGTCTGGGCGGGAGGTCGGGCGGGGAGCTGTTTTTT. Its protein product is CASSLGGRSGGELFF.

The genes are TRBV2 and TRBJ1-4; 8 bases are a match to TRBD1. The CDR3 is 12 residues long. J lost 6 bases, V lost 7 bases, and 1 base had no gene match. Germline CDR1 is SNHLY and CDR2 is FYNNEI. The CDR3 DNA reads as TGTGCCAGCAACAGGGGGGATGAAAAACTGTTTTTT. It specifies CASNRGDEKLFF.

The chain couples TRBV7-2 to TRBJ2-2; 8 bases match TRBD2. From germline, CDR1 is SGHTA and CDR2 FQGNSA. CDR3 length equals 16 residues. The ends lost 5 bases at V and 7 bases at J; junction bases unmatched: 12. CDR3 protein: CASSPVGSGAGGELFF. The CDR3 nucleotides read TGTGCCAGCAGCCCCGTGGGTAGCGGGGCGGGCGGGGAGCTGTTTTTT.

The chain joins TRBV28 to TRBJ1-2, with 7 bases that match TRBD1. The CDR3 is 13 amino acids. Germline V gene lookup returns CDR1 MDHEN and CDR2 SYDVKM. With V trimmed by 6 bases and J by 7 bases, 8 bases remained unmatched. Written as DNA, the CDR3 is TGTGCCAGCAGCCGAGACAGGGTGGCTGGCTACACCTTC. Translating it yields CASSRDRVAGYTF.